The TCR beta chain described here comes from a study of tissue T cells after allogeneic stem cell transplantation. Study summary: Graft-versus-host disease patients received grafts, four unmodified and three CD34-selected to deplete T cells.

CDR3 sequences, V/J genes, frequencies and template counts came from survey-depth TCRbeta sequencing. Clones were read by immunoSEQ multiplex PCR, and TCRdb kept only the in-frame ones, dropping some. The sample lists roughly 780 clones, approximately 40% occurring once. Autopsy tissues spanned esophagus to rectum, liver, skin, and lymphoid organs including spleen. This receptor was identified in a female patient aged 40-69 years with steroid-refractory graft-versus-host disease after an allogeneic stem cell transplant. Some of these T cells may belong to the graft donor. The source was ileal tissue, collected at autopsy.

The CDR3 DNA reads as TGTGCCACCAGTGATACCGGACAGAGGATCACCTTC. The encoded protein is CATSDTGQRITF. V is TRBV24-1 and J is TRBJ1-2, with D possibly matching TRBD1 (6 bases). V lost 3 bases to trimming and J lost 13 bases, with 14 bases between them. From germline, CDR1 is KGHDR and CDR2 SFDVKD. The CDR3 is made up of 12 amino acids.